This T cell receptor beta chain was captured by sequencing in a study of siplizumab effects on memory and regulatory T cells. Overall study results and limits: Proliferating siplizumab-culture Treg suppressive function went unconfirmed.

This CDR3 has 11 residues. Germline-derived CDR1 and CDR2 are DFQATT and SNEGSKA (reference sequence). A remark on this clone: What it binds is not known. Mismatch with germline at one junction end may stem from a read error.

The data were produced by immunoSEQ multiplex PCR, yet TCRdb's version contains in-frame clones alone and is incomplete. Of about 100,000 clones in the sample, 92% were seen once. This TCR was recovered from a human donor in good health. Sample: non-Treg CD4+ T cells sorted from blood. The chain is built from TRBV20-1 and TRBJ1-2; D possibly corresponds to TRBD1 (5 bases). Written as DNA, the CDR3 is TGCAGTGCGCCCGGGACTGCTTTGTACCCCTTC. Its protein product is CSAPGTALYPF.